This TCR beta chain was documented in a study of T cell responses to AZD1222 COVID-19 vaccine. Overall study results and limits: Just a handful of AZD1222 recipients tested seropositive at baseline.

This clone was counted only a few times. The antigen is not known. Profiled with immunoSEQ multiplex PCR; TCRdb holds only in-frame clones, not every one. The sample includes approximately 100,000 clones, more than 90% of them seen just once. The clonotype comes from an adult in good health. The specimen comprised peripheral blood, sampled on day 0 of AZD1222 vaccination.

Here the CDR3 DNA reads TGTGCCAGCAGCTTAGCGAGGACAGGGGAGGGTCAGCCCCAGCATTTT. This gives the protein CASSLARTGEGQPQHF. This sequence joins TRBV7-2 and TRBJ1-5, with 9 bases matching TRBD1. There are 16 residues in the CDR3. Germline-derived CDR1 and CDR2 are SGHTA and FQGNSA. Losses at the gene ends were 0 bases for V and 6 bases for J; bases not matched to a gene: 6.